A selection of T cell receptor beta chains follows, all from one sample in a study of cytomegalovirus exposure and HLA in healthy donors. The data were produced by immunoSEQ multiplex PCR, yet TCRdb's version contains in-frame clones alone and is incomplete. The profile shows 100,000 to 150,000 clones, roughly four fifths of them singletons. Sequenced: PBMCs. The receptors shown here come from a female donor in good health and CMV-seropositive. Both conserved end residues are part of each CDR3. A D gene is named only where the DNA matches it firmly. A clone size is listed for some rows: how often the clone was seen (once, few, many), or a class if it is expanded.

V gene	CDR3 length	D gene	clone size	J gene	CDR3 DNA	CDR3 protein
TRBV7-9	12	-	-	TRBJ1-1	TGTTCCAGCAGCTTAGTCGGCACTGAAGCTTTCTTT	CSSSLVGTEAFF
TRBV27	15	TRBD2	-	TRBJ2-7	TGTGCCAGCAGTTTAGGGACTAGCGGCCGTTACGAGCAGTACTTC	CASSLGTSGRYEQYF
TRBV18	13	TRBD1	few	TRBJ2-7	TGTGCCAGCTCACCGGGACAGGGGAGGGAGCAGTACTTC	CASSPGQGREQYF
TRBV15	15	-	once	TRBJ2-3	TGTGCCACCAGCAGAGGGGGCCAGCTCACAGATACGCAGTATTTT	CATSRGGQLTDTQYF
TRBV14	16	TRBD2	-	TRBJ2-7	TGTGCCAGCAGCCAAGACCTTCCTAGCGGGAGCTACGAGCAGTACTTC	CASSQDLPSGSYEQYF
TRBV19	14	TRBD1	-	TRBJ1-2	TGTGCCAGTAGTTCCCGGACAGGTGATTCCGGCTACACCTTC	CASSSRTGDSGYTF
TRBV28	15	TRBD1	-	TRBJ2-3	TGTGCCAGCAGTTCGCGGACAGGGTCGACAGATACGCAGTATTTT	CASSSRTGSTDTQYF
TRBV5-1	12	TRBD1	-	TRBJ2-7	TGCGCCAGCAGCCGGACAGGGCGCGAGCAGTACTTC	CASSRTGREQYF
TRBV10-2	13	-	-	TRBJ1-3	TGCGCCAGCAGTGCAGGCTCTGGAAACACCATATATTTT	CASSAGSGNTIYF
TRBV30	17	TRBD2	-	TRBJ2-3	TGTGCCTTGTCTTCCCGGTGGCTAGCGGGGAGCACAGATACGCAGTATTTT	CALSSRWLAGSTDTQYF
TRBV29-1	13	-	-	TRBJ1-2	TGCAGCGTGGAGCAGGGGAGTGGCTATGGCTACACCTTC	CSVEQGSGYGYTF
TRBV30	12	-	few	TRBJ2-3	TGTGCCCGGTCGCGGATCACAGATACGCAGTATTTT	CARSRITDTQYF
TRBV6-1	13	TRBD2	few	TRBJ2-1	TGTGCCAGCAGACTAGCGGAGCACAATGAGCAGTTCTTC	CASRLAEHNEQFF